This T cell receptor beta chain was obtained from a study of control samples from healthy donors and cancer patients (dated by TCRdb to about 2020). Remarks on this clone: What antigen it recognizes has not been identified. Base qualities are not at hand, and no much larger clone is one base apart.

Receptor libraries were prepared by the immunoSEQ multiplex PCR assay. The clones in this table, taken by TCRdb from immuneACCESS, are in-frame only. Not every clone is retained; where verified, under half of the shortfall comes from an unresolved V gene, and the cause of the rest is unknown. This sample comprises 75,000 to 90,000 clones, around 90% of them detected only once. The ten top clones hold over 9% of the sample. The CDR3 starts with the cysteine, ends with the phenylalanine, and has 14 residues. Only the CDR3 portion is preserved as DNA: 42 bases, with reading frame beginning at the first base. The germline ends are 17 bases apart after V is trimmed by 7 bases and J by 5 bases. The CDR1 and CDR2 encoded by the germline V gene are SNHLY and FYNNEI.

The sequencing input was PBMCs. Recombination linked TRBV2 to TRBJ1-1; the D gene is not confidently resolved. This sequence was found in a woman between 45 and 60 years old with colorectal cancer. The CDR3 protein is CASTIGGGKTEAFF. The bases read TGTGCCAGCACCATCGGTGGAGGGAAGACTGAAGCTTTCTTT.